This T cell receptor beta chain was recorded in a study of T-cell reconstitution after alpha-beta-depleted transplantation in children. This clonotype came up a few times. The germline CDR1 and CDR2 sequences are DFQATT and SNEGSKA (reference sequence). The CDR3 runs 11 residues. A TCRbeta library incorporating unique molecular identifiers was prepared. TCRdb analysed the PCR reads with MiXCR anew, one entry per CDR3 protein. The sample holds 500,000 to 600,000 distinct CDR3 sequences, approximately 32% seen once. This clonotype was obtained from a human donor who donated a stem cell graft to a child with aplastic anemia. Here the sequenced sample was PBMCs from the stem cell graft donor, taken from the stem cell graft. The chain links TRBV20-1 to TRBJ2-1, with D perhaps TRBD1 (5 bases). The CDR3 is CTVRADNEQFF. The CDR3 DNA reads TGCACCGTCAGGGCGGACAATGAGCAGTTCTTC.